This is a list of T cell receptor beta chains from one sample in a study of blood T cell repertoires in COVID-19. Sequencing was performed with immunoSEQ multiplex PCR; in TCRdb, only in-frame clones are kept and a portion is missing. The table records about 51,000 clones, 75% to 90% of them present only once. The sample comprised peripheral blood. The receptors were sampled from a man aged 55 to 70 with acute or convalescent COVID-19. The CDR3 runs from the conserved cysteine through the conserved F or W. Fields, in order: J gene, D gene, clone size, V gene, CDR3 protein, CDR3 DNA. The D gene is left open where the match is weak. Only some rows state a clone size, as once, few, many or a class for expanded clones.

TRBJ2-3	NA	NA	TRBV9	CASSKPTGTDTQYF	TGTGCCAGCAGCAAACCGACAGGCACAGATACGCAGTATTTT
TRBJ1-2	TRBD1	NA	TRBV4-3	CASSWTGTGQNGYTF	TGCGCCAGCAGCTGGACCGGGACAGGTCAAAATGGCTACACCTTC
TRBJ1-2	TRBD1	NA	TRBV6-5	CASRPKGQGSSGYTF	TGTGCCAGCAGACCAAAGGGACAGGGCAGCAGTGGCTACACCTTC
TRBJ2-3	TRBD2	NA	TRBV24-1	CATSDSGLAGTSDTQYF	TGTGCCACCAGTGATTCGGGACTAGCGGGAACGTCAGATACGCAGTATTTT
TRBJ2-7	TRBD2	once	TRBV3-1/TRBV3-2	CASSQDASGSLYEQYF	TGTGCCAGCAGCCAAGATGCGAGCGGGAGTCTTTACGAGCAGTACTTC
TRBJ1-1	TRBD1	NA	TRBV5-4	CASRKTGSGYTEAFF	TGTGCCAGCAGGAAGACAGGGTCTGGGTACACTGAAGCTTTCTTT
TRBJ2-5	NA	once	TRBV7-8	CASSLAELQETQYF	TGTGCCAGCAGCTTAGCGGAGCTCCAAGAGACCCAGTACTTC
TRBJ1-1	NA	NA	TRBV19	CASSTRGRGSGTEAFF	TGTGCCAGTAGTACCCGGGGGAGGGGTAGTGGCACTGAAGCTTTCTTT
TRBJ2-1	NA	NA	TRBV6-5	CASSYLENYNEQFF	TGTGCCAGCAGTTACCTCGAGAATTACAATGAGCAGTTCTTC
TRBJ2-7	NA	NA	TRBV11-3	CASRNEADSSYEQYF	TGTGCCAGCAGGAACGAGGCGGACAGCTCCTACGAGCAGTACTTC
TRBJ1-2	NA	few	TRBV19	CASLEPTAYYGYTF	TGTGCCAGCCTCGAGCCAACAGCCTACTATGGCTACACCTTC
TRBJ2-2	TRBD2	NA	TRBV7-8	CASSPGTSGRWELFF	TGTGCCAGCAGCCCGGGGACTAGCGGGAGGTGGGAGCTGTTTTTT
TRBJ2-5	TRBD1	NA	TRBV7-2	CASSYTGGVETQYF	TGTGCCAGCAGCTATACAGGGGGCGTAGAGACCCAGTACTTC
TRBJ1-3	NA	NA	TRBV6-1	CASSEVGGPGNTIYF	TGTGCCAGCAGTGAAGTGGGGGGGCCTGGAAACACCATATATTTT
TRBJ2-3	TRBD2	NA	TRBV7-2	CASSLAGLAGSNTQYF	TGTGCCAGCAGCTTAGCAGGACTAGCGGGTTCAAATACGCAGTATTTT
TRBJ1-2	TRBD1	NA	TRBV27	CASRPETGWYGYTF	TGTGCCAGCAGACCGGAGACAGGGTGGTATGGCTACACCTTC
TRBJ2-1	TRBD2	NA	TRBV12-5	CASGFDLAGGSSYNEQFF	TGTGCTAGTGGTTTCGATCTAGCGGGGGGAAGCTCCTACAATGAGCAGTTCTTC
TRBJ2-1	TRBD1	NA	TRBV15	CATSRGPGQGLGSSYNEQFF	TGTGCCACCAGCAGGGGACCGGGACAGGGTTTAGGAAGCTCCTACAATGAGCAGTTCTTC
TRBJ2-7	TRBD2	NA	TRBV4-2	CASSQDGWAGGNYEQYF	TGTGCCAGCAGCCAAGATGGTTGGGCGGGGGGGAACTACGAGCAGTACTTC
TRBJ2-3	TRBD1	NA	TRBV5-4	CASSLTGVDTQYF	TGTGCCAGCAGCTTGACAGGGGTAGATACGCAGTATTTT
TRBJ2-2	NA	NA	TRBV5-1	CASSLVHPNTGELFF	TGCGCCAGCAGCTTGGTACACCCGAACACCGGGGAGCTGTTTTTT
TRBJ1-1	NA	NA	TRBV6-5	CASRTGVAEAFF	TGTGCCAGCAGGACAGGAGTCGCTGAAGCTTTCTTT
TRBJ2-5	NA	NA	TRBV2	CASSAIRRSAGSGLMETQYF	TGTGCCAGCAGTGCCATTCGCAGGTCTGCAGGGTCGGGCCTCATGGAGACCCAGTACTTC
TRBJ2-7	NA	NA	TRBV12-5	CASGMGGSYEQYF	TGTGCTAGTGGTATGGGCGGCTCCTACGAGCAGTACTTC
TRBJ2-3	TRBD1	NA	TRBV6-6	CASSPPGGTGGGTDTQYF	TGTGCCAGCAGTCCCCCGGGGGGGACAGGGGGTGGCACAGATACGCAGTATTTT
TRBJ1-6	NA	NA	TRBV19	CASSIAGVSHSPLHF	TGTGCCAGTAGTATAGCGGGGGTGAGCCATTCACCCCTCCACTTT
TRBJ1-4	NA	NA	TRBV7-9	CASSLGSSWSSNEKLFF	TGTGCCAGCAGCTTAGGCTCCTCCTGGAGCTCTAATGAAAAACTGTTTTTT
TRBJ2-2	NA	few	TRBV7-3	CASSLMPGGRGFFNTGELFF	TGTGCCAGCAGCTTAATGCCAGGCGGCAGGGGATTTTTTAACACCGGGGAGCTGTTTTTT